These 15 T cell receptor beta chains were sequenced from one sample in a study of graft-versus-host responses after intestinal transplantation. Assay used: immunoSEQ multiplex PCR; TCRdb lists only in-frame clones, some missing. Of almost 40,000 clones listed, 90% to 95% are singletons. Their antigen targets remain unknown. The specimen was unstimulated CD8+ T cells sorted from spleen or lymph node cells, collected before transplant. The receptors originated from a human donor who was the organ donor for an intestinal transplant.

The chain couples TRBV7-6 to TRBJ2-7, with 9 bases matching TRBD1. V shed 5 bases and J 5 bases; nucleotides not matched to a gene: 7. Germline CDR1 is SGHVS and CDR2 is FNYEAQ. This CDR3 has 14 amino acids. CDR3 nucleotide sequence: TGTGCCAGCAGCGGGACAGGGTTCCCTAACGAGCAGTACTTC. This translates into CASSGTGFPNEQYF.

V usage is TRBV28 and J usage is TRBJ1-1; D remains unclear. Trimming stripped 3 bases from V and 2 bases from J, with 7 bases between. The V gene's germline CDR1 is MDHEN and CDR2 SYDVKM. This CDR3 is built from 13 residues. The CDR3, as DNA: TGTGCCAGCAGTTTTGGTGGTAACACTGAAGCTTTCTTT. Protein sequence: CASSFGGNTEAFF.

On this clone: Relative to the germline gene, one junction end is altered; a read error may explain this. This chain connects TRBV11-2 to TRBJ1-3; D not certain. The CDR3 has 14 amino acids. Germline-derived CDR1 and CDR2 are SGHAT and FQNNGV. DNA for the CDR3: TGTGCCAGCAGCTCCCCAGACTCTGGAAACACTATATATTTT. Its translation is CASSSPDSGNTIYF.

The chain links TRBV6-5 to TRBJ2-5; D not certain. The CDR3 loop spans 13 amino acids. Trimming removed 4 bases at V and 5 bases at J, with 11 bases between. Germline-derived CDR1 and CDR2 are MNHEY and SVGAGI. CDR3 in amino acids: CASSSGVRETQYF. DNA for the CDR3: TGTGCCAGCAGTTCTGGCGTTAGGGAGACCCAGTACTTC.

A single count supports this clone. The V and J genes are TRBV30 and TRBJ2-2, with 7 bases matching TRBD1. CDR3 length equals 16 residues. With V trimmed by 4 bases and J by 5 bases, 13 bases remained unmatched. Germline V gene sequence: CDR1 GTSNPN, CDR2 SVGIG (reference sequence). The DNA of the CDR3 is TGTGCCTGGACCCCCGGCAGGGGGTCTACTACCGGGGAGCTGTTTTTT. Translated: CAWTPGRGSTTGELFF.

The chain joins TRBV5-5 to TRBJ1-2; 7 bases are a match to TRBD1. V dropped 4 bases and J dropped 5; count of bases not matched to a gene: 8. The CDR3 runs 14 residues. CDR1 is SGHKS, CDR2 YYEKEE, per germline (reference sequence). CDR3 nucleotide sequence: TGTGCCAGCAGCCTCGACAGGGTGGGATATGGCTACACCTTC. This translates into CASSLDRVGYGYTF.

V and J are TRBV11-2 and TRBJ2-7, with TRBD2 matching 14 bases. Looked up from germline, CDR1 is SGHAT and CDR2 is FQNNGV. The CDR3 is 18 residues long. With V trimmed by 3 bases and J by 4 bases, 11 bases remained unmatched. The CDR3: CASSFGLAGGVLNYEQYF. CDR3 coding DNA: TGTGCCAGCAGCTTCGGACTAGCGGGGGGAGTCTTGAATTACGAGCAGTACTTC.

This sequence joins TRBV11-2 and TRBJ2-7; weak D call: TRBD2 (6 bases). With 5 bases removed from V and 3 bases from J, the gap between germline ends came to 20 bases. This CDR3 has 16 residues. Germline V CDR1 and CDR2: SGHAT, FQNNGV. CDR3 bases: TGTGCCAGCAGCCAGGGCGGGGTCGCATGGAACTACGAGCAGTACTTC. Its protein product is CASSQGGVAWNYEQYF.

This clone was seen once. The chain combines TRBV6-6 with TRBJ1-4, with a weak D call TRBD1 (5 bases). Trimming took 6 bases from V and 8 from J, leaving 13 bases between them. Germline loops: CDR1 MNHNY, CDR2 SVGAGI (reference sequence). The CDR3 covers 13 residues. The CDR3 DNA sequence: TGTGCCAGCAGCGGGGGGTGGGGGGAAAAACTGTTTTTT. The encoded protein is CASSGGWGEKLFF.

This rearrangement joins TRBV27 to TRBJ1-1; no definite D call. This CDR3 comprises 14 residues. CDR1 and CDR2 (germline): MNHEY, SMNVEV (reference sequence). V was pared by 5 bases and J by 4 bases, with 14 bases between. The CDR3 reads CASSTSTGVTEAFF. The CDR3 nucleotides read TGTGCCAGCAGTACCTCCACTGGGGTCACTGAAGCTTTCTTT.

The chain is built from TRBV27 and TRBJ2-4, with D possibly matching TRBD1 (5 bases). This CDR3 comprises 13 residues. CDR1 MNHEY and CDR2 SMNVEV come from the germline V gene (reference sequence). V gave up 6 bases and J gave up 9 bases, with 15 bases separating them. CDR3 protein: CASSSGTGSIQYF. The CDR3 nucleotides are TGTGCCAGCAGCTCGGGTACAGGTAGCATTCAGTACTTC.

This clone was observed a handful of times. The rearrangement uses TRBV10-3 and TRBJ2-7; 12 bases are shared with TRBD1. The CDR3 is made up of 16 amino acids. V shed 4 bases and J 5 bases; nucleotides not matched to a gene: 9. CDR1 is ENHRY and CDR2 is SYGVKD in the germline V gene. CDR3 sequence: CAISGSLGQGAHEQYF. The CDR3 DNA reads TGTGCCATCAGTGGATCCTTGGGACAGGGGGCCCACGAGCAGTACTTC.

This chain uses TRBV6-6 with TRBJ1-1; D is possibly TRBD1 (6 bases). The length of the CDR3 is 15 residues. With 2 bases removed from V and 1 base from J, the gap between germline ends came to 11 bases. CDR1 and CDR2 (germline): MNHNY, SVGAGI (reference sequence). CDR3 nucleotide sequence: TGTGCCAGCAGTTACACACAGGGTCCGAACACTGAAGCTTTCTTT. As protein: CASSYTQGPNTEAFF.

The chain uses TRBV4-3 and TRBJ2-3; TRBD2 matches 13 bases. The V segment lost 6 bases and the J segment 2 bases; nucleotides outside the gene matches: 8. CDR1 is LGHNA, CDR2 YSLEER, per germline. The CDR3 covers 17 residues. The CDR3 DNA sequence: TGCGCCAGCAGTGAGAGGGGACTAGCGGGGCTCACAGATACGCAGTATTTT. This translates into CASSERGLAGLTDTQYF.

In this sample, this clone turned up once. The chain links TRBV4-3 to TRBJ2-1; TRBD2 matches 7 bases. CDR3 length: 14 residues. With V trimmed by 0 bases and J by 4 bases, 0 bases remained unmatched. Germline loops: CDR1 LGHNA, CDR2 YSLEER. CDR3 DNA: TGCGCCAGCAGCCAAGATAGCGGGTACAATGAGCAGTTCTTC. Encoded protein: CASSQDSGYNEQFF.